One and the same sample provided the 32 T cell receptor beta chains below, sequenced in a study of neurological immune-mediated disorders (dated by TCRdb to the late 2010s). The time point label corresponds to: longitudinal time-point 3. The library was produced with 5' RACE. Sequencing instrument: Illumina HiSeq 2500. Using fastp at Q25 and MiXCR, TCRdb reprocessed the public reads and kept productive beta chains. A single entry per CDR3 protein holds the most common genes and DNA from its merged rows. For this sample there are approximately 50,000 distinct CDR3 sequences; approximately 8.4% appear just once. 1.5% to 2% of the sample lies in the top ten. The sequencing sample was made of PBMCs. These receptors originate from a woman aged 40-49 years in good health.

In this sample, this clonotype turned up many times. V and J are TRBV12-3 or TRBV12-4 and TRBJ2-1, with D unclear. The CDR3 runs 15 residues. Trimming removed 8 bases from V and 8 bases from J, with 22 bases in between. The CDR3 DNA sequence: TGTGCCAGCGGGAAAGGTCGAGTAAACGTAGATGAGCAGTTCTTC. Amino acid sequence: CASGKGRVNVDEQFF.

This clonotype occurred many times. This chain links TRBV3-1 with TRBJ1-5; D possibly corresponds to TRBD1 (6 bases). CDR3 size: 14 residues. Germline CDR1 LGHDT, CDR2 YNNKEL (reference sequence). V dropped 2 bases and J dropped 7 bases, with 12 bases sitting between them. CDR3 region: CASSQQGWSQPQHF. The DNA for the CDR3 is TGTGCCAGCAGCCAACAGGGGTGGTCCCAGCCCCAGCATTTT.

Many counts were recorded for this clonotype. The chain links TRBV11-3 to TRBJ2-1; D possibly corresponds to TRBD1 (5 bases). CDR3 length equals 13 residues. Trimming pared 4 bases from V and 7 bases from J, leaving 11 bases between. Per germline, CDR1 SGHNT and CDR2 YENEEA. CDR3 DNA: TGTGCCAGCAGCTCACTACAGGATAATGAGCAGTTCTTC. As protein: CASSSLQDNEQFF.

This clonotype was counted ten times or more. The chain has TRBV27 and TRBJ2-7; 10 nucleotides agree with TRBD2. From germline, CDR1 is MNHEY and CDR2 SMNVEV (reference sequence). There are 15 residues in the CDR3. Unmatched junction bases numbered 6, after V lost 3 bases and J lost 4 bases. As DNA, the CDR3 is TGTGCCAGCAGTTTGGACAGCGGGAGGGGTTACGAGCAGTACTTC. Amino acids: CASSLDSGRGYEQYF.

There are many counts of this clonotype. V and J are TRBV12-3 or TRBV12-4 and TRBJ2-7, with D possibly being TRBD1 (5 bases). This CDR3 region has 13 residues. V was cut by 3 bases and J by 6 bases, with 12 bases left in between. The CDR3 reads CASSLGPGSEQYF. In DNA form, the CDR3 reads TGTGCCAGCAGTTTGGGGCCCGGTAGCGAGCAGTACTTC.

This clonotype came up many times. CDR3 residues: CATSRGTGSYGYTF. The CDR3 nucleotides read TGTGCCACCAGCAGGGGTACAGGAAGCTATGGCTACACCTTC. The chain has TRBV15 and TRBJ1-2; D is possibly TRBD1 (5 bases). The V end lost 3 bases, the J end lost 4 bases, and 12 bases lay between the germline ends. The germline V gene has CDR1 LNHNV and CDR2 YYDKDF (reference sequence). This CDR3 is 14 amino acids long.

This clonotype was observed at least ten times. This chain connects TRBV7-9 to TRBJ2-3, with TRBD2 as a possible D gene (6 bases). CDR3 length equals 15 residues. Germline V gene data show CDR1 as SEHNR and CDR2 as FQNEAQ (reference sequence). V was shortened by 5 bases and J by 2 bases, with 14 bases between the two germline ends. The CDR3 loop is CASSPRGDYTDTQYF. In DNA form, the CDR3 reads TGTGCCAGCAGCCCGCGGGGTGATTACACAGATACGCAGTATTTT.

The chain is built from TRBV7-3 and TRBJ2-1; TRBD2 matches 14 bases. The CDR3 is made up of 14 amino acids. CDR1 is SGHTA, CDR2 FQGTGA, per germline. V gave up 5 bases and J gave up 9 bases; unmatched junction bases: 3. DNA for the CDR3: TGTGCCAGCAGCCTGACTAGCGGGGGGGGTGAGCAGTTCTTC. Its protein product is CASSLTSGGGEQFF. Full variable domain (rest looked up from reference TRBV7-3 and TRBJ2-1): GAGVSQTPSNKVTEKGKYVELRCDPISGHTALYWYRQSLGQGPEFLIYFQGTGAADDSGLPNDRFFAVRPEGSVSTLKIQRTERGDSAVYLCASSLTSGGGEQFFGPGTRLTVL.

This clonotype was picked up many times. The gene calls are TRBV27 and TRBJ1-2; 7 bases line up with TRBD1. Germline trimming cut 4 bases from V and 4 bases from J; bases unmatched to any gene: 3. This CDR3 is 13 amino acids long. Germline values: CDR1 MNHEY, CDR2 SMNVEV (reference sequence). In DNA form, the CDR3 reads TGTGCCAGCAGTTCCCGGGACAGCTATGGCTACACCTTC. Translation gives CASSSRDSYGYTF.

This clonotype has at least ten counts. The V gene is TRBV6-5, the J gene TRBJ2-5, with 11 bases fitting TRBD1. Unmatched junction bases numbered 5, after V lost 5 bases and J lost 0 bases. CDR1 MNHEY and CDR2 SVGAGI come from the germline V gene. This CDR3 spans 16 amino acids. CDR3 nucleotide sequence: TGTGCCAGCAGTAAGGACAGGGGGCTCTACCAAGAGACCCAGTACTTC. Its protein product is CASSKDRGLYQETQYF.

This clonotype was detected many times. V gene TRBV5-5 combines with J gene TRBJ2-5; 9 bases agree with TRBD1. CDR3 length: 16 residues. Germline loops: CDR1 SGHKS, CDR2 YYEKEE (reference sequence). V lost 5 bases and J lost 2; bases outside the gene matches: 10. CDR3 DNA: TGTGCCAGCAGTCCTCAGGGGACAGGGTTACAAGAGACCCAGTACTTC. Residues: CASSPQGTGLQETQYF.

Remarks on this clonotype: This may arise from a read error, as a much more abundant clone is one base away. The V and J genes are TRBV7-2 and TRBJ1-1; TRBD1 aligns across 7 bases. This CDR3 contains 13 residues. V trimming: 5 bases; J trimming: 7 bases; junction bases outside the gene matches: 7. Germline CDR1 SGHTA, CDR2 FQGNSA. The CDR3: CASSATGLGEAFF. Written as DNA, the CDR3 is TGTGCCAGCAGCGCGACAGGGCTGGGTGAAGCTTTCTTT.

For this clonotype: A single base separates this from a much larger clone, so it may be a read error. The chain employs TRBV5-1 and TRBJ2-7; TRBD2 might be the D (5 bases). CDR3 length: 13 residues. V shed 6 bases and J shed 3 bases, with 13 bases lying between them. CDR1 is SGHRS and CDR2 is YFSETQ in the germline V gene. In DNA form, the CDR3 reads TGCGCCAGCAACCCAATCCGGGACTACGAGCAGTACTTC. Encoded protein: CASNPIRDYEQYF.

About this clonotype itself: At one of its ends the junction is not consistent with the germline gene, which may arise from a read error. J is TRBJ1-1 and V is TRBV10-1; tentatively, D is TRBD1 (5 bases). Per germline, CDR1 WNHNN and CDR2 SYGVQD (reference sequence). The CDR3 contains 15 residues. This CDR3 is CASSGDSGSNTEAFF. The DNA of the CDR3 is TGTGCCAGCAGTGGAGACAGCGGATCTAACACTGAAGCTTTCTTT.

The sample holds many counts of this clonotype. CDR3 loop: CASSLPPQGGNSPLHF. Written as DNA, the CDR3 is TGTGCCAGCAGTTTACCTCCTCAGGGAGGTAATTCACCCCTCCACTTT. The chain carries TRBV12-3 or TRBV12-4 and TRBJ1-6, with D perhaps TRBD1 (5 bases). V was pared by 2 bases and J by 6 bases, with 14 bases between. The CDR3 spans 16 residues.

This clonotype was counted many times. This rearrangement joins TRBV7-2 to TRBJ1-2; no firm D call. The CDR3 consists of 13 residues. The V end was cut by 3 bases, the J end by 3 bases, with 8 bases between. Germline CDR1 and CDR2: SGHTA and FQGNSA. CDR3 nucleotide sequence: TGTGCCAGCAGCTTCCAAGAAGACTATGGCTACACCTTC. This codes for CASSFQEDYGYTF.

This clonotype was picked up many times. The chain uses TRBV6-2 or TRBV6-3 and TRBJ1-5, with D unresolved. The length of the CDR3 is 15 residues. V was pared by 5 bases and J by 4 bases, with 15 bases between. From germline, CDR1 is MNHEY and CDR2 SVGEGT. CDR3 DNA sequence: TGTGCCAGCAGTACGAGCCGACGAGGGAATCAGCCCCAGCATTTT. Its translation is CASSTSRRGNQPQHF.

This clonotype has at least ten counts. The gene calls are TRBV5-1 and TRBJ1-1; D uncertain. Germline V CDR1 and CDR2: SGHRS, YFSETQ. Trimming removed 2 bases at V and 1 base at J, with 6 bases between. The CDR3 has 13 amino acids. CDR3 DNA: TGCGCCAGCAGCTTTCCCCCGAACACTGAAGCTTTCTTT. Translating gives CASSFPPNTEAFF.

The gene calls are TRBV20-1 and TRBJ2-3, with 7 bases that match TRBD2. The CDR3 has 15 amino acids. V was clipped by 0 bases and J by 11 bases; unmatched bases: 14. CDR1 and CDR2 from the germline V gene are DFQATT and SNEGSKA (reference sequence). The chain's CDR3 is CSARDNAGDLVRQYF. The CDR3 DNA reads as TGCAGTGCTAGAGATAACGCGGGAGACCTAGTCAGGCAGTATTTT.

To note about this clonotype: A single base separates this from a much larger clone, so it may be a read error. This sequence joins TRBV4-3 and TRBJ1-2; D might be TRBD1 (6 bases). This CDR3 has 12 amino acids. Germline values: CDR1 LGHNA, CDR2 YSLEER. The CDR3 DNA reads TGCGCCAGCAGCCAGGGGGCTCATGGCCACACCTTC. It translates to CASSQGAHGHTF.

This clonotype was observed many times. This CDR3 reads CSARHLSGAYGYTF. In DNA, the CDR3 is TGCAGTGCTAGGCACCTGTCGGGGGCCTACGGCTACACCTTC. This chain links TRBV20-1 with TRBJ1-2; a possible D gene is TRBD1 (6 bases). From germline, CDR1 is DFQATT and CDR2 SNEGSKA (reference sequence). This CDR3 spans 14 amino acids. With 3 bases removed from V and 8 bases from J, the gap between germline ends came to 19 bases.

This clonotype came up a few times. This chain joins TRBV20-1 and TRBJ2-7; 7 positions agree with TRBD2. Germline V lookup: CDR1 DFQATT, CDR2 SNEGSKA (reference sequence). The CDR3 has 15 amino acids. V was clipped by 0 bases and J by 5 bases; unmatched bases: 10. CDR3 DNA sequence: TGCAGTGCTAGAGATTCGGGGAGGGATCGACACGAGCAGTACTTC. Translating gives CSARDSGRDRHEQYF.

This clonotype was counted ten times or more. The V call is TRBV5-1, the J call TRBJ2-7; D tentatively fits TRBD1 or TRBD2 (5 bases each). V was clipped by 0 bases and J by 0 bases, with 10 bases between them. Germline V gives CDR1 SGHRS, CDR2 YFSETQ. This CDR3 has 15 residues. CDR3 in DNA: TGCGCCAGCAGCTTGGCCGGGACCCTCTCCTACGAGCAGTACTTC. It yields the protein CASSLAGTLSYEQYF.

Many counts were recorded for this clonotype. The chain recombines TRBV6-5 with TRBJ2-2; possible D gene TRBD2, 6 bases. Between the trimmed V and J ends, which lost 8 bases and 6 bases, there was a span of 13 bases. Germline values: CDR1 MNHEY, CDR2 SVGAGI. The CDR3 covers 13 residues. CDR3 DNA: TGTGCCAGCGCGGGACCGTCCTCCGGGGAGCTGTTTTTT. Its protein product is CASAGPSSGELFF.

Many counts were recorded for this clonotype. CDR3 in DNA: TGCGCCAGCAGCGCAGGGGGCCACGAGCAGTACTTC. Translated, it gives CASSAGGHEQYF. The chain is built from TRBV5-1 and TRBJ2-7; TRBD1 matches 8 bases. This CDR3 comprises 12 residues. V shed 4 bases and J 5 bases; nucleotides not matched to a gene: 2. Per the germline V gene, CDR1 is SGHRS and CDR2 is YFSETQ.

In its sample, this clonotype was seen many times. The V gene is TRBV11-3, the J gene TRBJ2-3; TRBD1 matches 8 bases. Germline assignment: CDR1 SGHNT and CDR2 YENEEA. The CDR3 covers 15 residues. Trimming cost V 4 bases and J 4 bases; bases outside gene matches: 7. CDR3 sequence reads: CASSSGQGLSDTQYF. In nucleotides, the CDR3 is TGTGCCAGCAGCTCCGGACAGGGATTATCAGATACGCAGTATTTT.

In its sample, this clonotype was seen many times. This chain connects TRBV3-1 to TRBJ1-3; D remains unclear. This CDR3 comprises 15 residues. The V gene lost 4 bases and the J gene lost 2 bases, with 12 bases spanning the gap. CDR1 is LGHDT and CDR2 is YNNKEL in the germline V gene (reference sequence). CDR3 residues: CASSRKRYAGNTIYF. The CDR3, as DNA: TGTGCCAGCAGCCGAAAGCGGTATGCTGGAAACACCATATATTTT.

Many counts were recorded for this clonotype. For the CDR3, the DNA is TGCAGCGTTGGGCAGAACACCGGGGAGCTGTTTTTT. Amino acids: CSVGQNTGELFF. V is TRBV29-1 and J is TRBJ2-2; D uncertain. Looked up from germline, CDR1 is SQVTM and CDR2 is ANQGSEA. The CDR3 is 12 residues long. Deletions cut 4 bases from V and 1 base from J, with 4 bases between.

This clonotype was detected ten times or more. The chain uses TRBV7-2 and TRBJ1-1; D may be TRBD1 (6 bases). With 5 bases removed from V and 1 base from J, the gap between germline ends came to 11 bases. The germline V gene encodes CDR1 SGHTA and CDR2 FQGNSA. This CDR3 is 14 amino acids long. DNA of the CDR3: TGTGCCAGCAGCCCAGACAGGTGGAACACTGAAGCTTTCTTT. Amino acids: CASSPDRWNTEAFF.

This clonotype has a count of ten or more. The chain employs TRBV5-5 and TRBJ2-1; D is undetermined. The CDR3 is made up of 14 amino acids. The V end lost 0 bases, the J end lost 8 bases, and 12 bases lay between the germline ends. Germline-derived CDR1 and CDR2 are SGHKS and YYEKEE (reference sequence). CDR3 sequence: CASSLGPWVDEQFF. The CDR3 DNA is TGTGCCAGCAGCTTGGGGCCCTGGGTCGATGAGCAGTTCTTC.

This clonotype was recorded at least ten times. This chain joins TRBV20-1 and TRBJ2-7; D may be TRBD1 (5 bases). The germline CDR1 and CDR2 sequences are DFQATT and SNEGSKA (reference sequence). This CDR3 spans 13 amino acids. V dropped 5 bases and J dropped 1 base, with 12 bases sitting between them. CDR3 DNA sequence: TGCAGTGCTGTTACAGGATCATCCTACGAGCAGTACTTC. Its protein product is CSAVTGSSYEQYF.

The J gene is TRBJ2-1, the V gene TRBV2; 10 bases align to TRBD1. V dropped 4 bases and J dropped 6; count of bases not matched to a gene: 9. Per the germline V gene, CDR1 is SNHLY and CDR2 is FYNNEI. This CDR3 is built from 16 residues. For the CDR3, the DNA is TGTGCCAGCAGTGCGGTCCGACAGGGGGCTGTCAATGAGCAGTTCTTC. Translated: CASSAVRQGAVNEQFF.